A single sample is the source of the 32 T cell receptor beta chains below, sequenced in a study of CD8+ T cells in alopecia areata. It was cDNA, reverse transcribed from extracted RNA, that served as the sequencing template. Profiling relied on immunoSEQ multiplex PCR, and the TCRdb table lists in-frame clones only, not all of them. The sample holds approximately 65,000 clones, around 46% seen once. Sample treatment: oral pan-JAK inhibitor, 5-10 mg twice daily. Sample: CD8+ T cells sorted from blood, taken at approximately week 36, from a patient treated with tofacitinib. These receptors originate from a human donor with alopecia areata.

The gene calls are TRBV6-1 and TRBJ1-4; tentatively, D is TRBD1 (5 bases). Germline lookup yields CDR1 MNHNS and CDR2 SASEGT. The CDR3 is 13 residues long. Deletions cut 8 bases from V and 8 bases from J, with 15 bases between. CDR3 coding DNA: TGTGCCAGCGAGCCACAGGAGAACGAAAAACTGTTTTTT. Its protein is CASEPQENEKLFF.

The rearrangement links TRBV29-1 to TRBJ2-6, with a tentative D call TRBD1 (6 bases). V lost 6 bases, J lost 0 bases, and 12 bases lay in between. Germline V gene lookup returns CDR1 SQVTM and CDR2 ANQGSEA. The CDR3 has 15 amino acids. The CDR3 loop reads CSVSGGPSGANVLTF. CDR3 nucleotides: TGCAGCGTCTCTGGGGGCCCCTCTGGGGCCAACGTCCTGACTTTC.

Only a few counts were recorded for this clone. This chain joins TRBV29-1 and TRBJ1-2; D gene uncertain. This CDR3 is 13 amino acids long. V was clipped by 4 bases and J by 4 bases, with 13 bases between them. The V gene's germline CDR1 is SQVTM and CDR2 ANQGSEA. CDR3 DNA sequence: TGCAGCGTTGTCTTTGGCAGCCCCTATGGCTACACCTTC. Encoded protein: CSVVFGSPYGYTF.

A remark on this clone: Other DNA sequences in this specimen translate into the identical CDR3. This chain connects TRBV9 to TRBJ2-3; no clear D gene. Trimming left V 0 bases short and J 3 bases short, with 5 bases between. The CDR3 runs 13 residues. In germline, CDR1 is SGDLS, CDR2 YYNGEE. The CDR3 is CASSVVSTDTQYF. CDR3 sequence (DNA): TGTGCCAGCAGCGTAGTTTCTACAGATACGCAGTATTTT.

V gene TRBV4-1 combines with J gene TRBJ2-1, with D hard to call. CDR3 length: 11 amino acids. Germline-derived CDR1 and CDR2 are MGHRA and YSYEKL. Between the trimmed V and J ends, which lost 1 base and 9 bases, there was a span of 4 bases. CDR3 in amino acids: CASSQAREQFF. In DNA, the CDR3 is TGCGCCAGCAGCCAAGCACGTGAGCAGTTCTTC.

This clone showed up just a few times. CDR3: CASSLLAGEFDEQYF. CDR3 nucleotide sequence: TGTGCCAGCAGTCTGTTAGCGGGAGAATTTGACGAGCAGTACTTC. The chain employs TRBV6-5 and TRBJ2-7; 9 bases match TRBD2. Germline CDR1 is MNHEY and CDR2 is SVGAGI. J gave up 5 bases and V 5 bases, and 10 bases lay outside the gene matches. CDR3 size: 15 residues.

This clone was seen only a few times. V gene TRBV29-1 combines with J gene TRBJ1-4; no firm D call. Trimming cost V 4 bases and J 8 bases, with 11 bases left between them. This CDR3 region has 12 residues. Germline V gene lookup returns CDR1 SQVTM and CDR2 ANQGSEA. The CDR3 sequence: CSVGVSYEKLFF. In DNA form, the CDR3 reads TGCAGCGTTGGTGTCAGTTACGAAAAACTGTTTTTT.

The V call is TRBV9, the J call TRBJ1-4; D is undetermined. The CDR3 loop spans 14 amino acids. The V end lost 4 bases, the J end lost 7 bases, and 14 bases lay between the germline ends. Germline CDR1 SGDLS, CDR2 YYNGEE. The CDR3 protein is CASSQTGFGEKLFF. The CDR3 DNA reads as TGTGCCAGCAGCCAAACGGGGTTCGGTGAAAAACTGTTTTTT.

This chain connects TRBV5-6 to TRBJ2-7, with TRBD1 as a possible D gene (6 bases). CDR1 SGHDT and CDR2 YYEEEE come from the germline V gene. V lost 4 bases and J 2 bases, leaving 19 bases between the germline ends. The CDR3 extends over 16 amino acids. The chain's CDR3 is CASSAIRDILAYEQYF. CDR3 bases: TGTGCCAGCAGCGCCATCCGGGACATACTAGCCTACGAGCAGTACTTC. The complete variable domain, with remaining parts taken from reference TRBV5-6 and TRBJ2-7, reads DAGVTQSPTHLIKTRGQQVTLRCSPKSGHDTVSWYQQALGQGPQFIFQYYEEEERQRGNFPDRFSGHQFPNYSSELNVNALLLGDSALYLCASSAIRDILAYEQYFGPGTRLTVT.

The V and J genes are TRBV30 and TRBJ2-2; D is ambiguous. Germline loops: CDR1 GTSNPN, CDR2 SVGIG (reference sequence). The V gene lost 1 base and the J gene lost 8 bases, with 8 bases spanning the gap. This CDR3 contains 12 residues. The CDR3 DNA reads as TGTGCCTGGAGTGGGGATAAAGGGGAGCTGTTTTTT. Translated, it gives CAWSGDKGELFF.

The chain recombines TRBV29-1 with TRBJ1-2, with TRBD1 matching over 8 bases. Germline-derived CDR1 and CDR2 are SQVTM and ANQGSEA. The CDR3 runs to 12 residues. With 6 bases clipped from V and 7 bases from J, the junction kept 7 bases outside the gene matches. CDR3: CSVSGGVSGYTF. For the CDR3, the DNA is TGCAGCGTATCAGGGGGCGTGAGTGGCTACACCTTC.

There are a few counts of this clone. The chain uses TRBV2 and TRBJ1-5; 9 nucleotides agree with TRBD1. In germline, CDR1 is SNHLY, CDR2 FYNNEI. The CDR3 is 14 residues long. The trim removed 5 bases at V and 7 bases at J, leaving 6 bases unmatched. The CDR3 sequence: CASSSGTGMQPQHF. CDR3 sequence (DNA): TGTGCCAGCAGTTCCGGGACAGGGATGCAGCCCCAGCATTTT.

The genes are TRBV27 and TRBJ2-1, with 8 bases identical to TRBD2. This CDR3 contains 15 residues. J was trimmed by 1 base and V by 5 bases; bases with no gene match: 4. Per the germline V gene, CDR1 is MNHEY and CDR2 is SMNVEV (reference sequence). The CDR3: CASSDGTRSYNEQFF. The CDR3 nucleotides read TGTGCCAGCAGTGACGGGACTAGATCCTACAATGAGCAGTTCTTC.

This sequence joins TRBV30 and TRBJ2-1; no firm D call. Germline CDR1 and CDR2: GTSNPN and SVGIG (reference sequence). V was trimmed by 1 base and J by 6 bases, leaving 1 base between them. The CDR3 spans 10 residues. CDR3 sequence reads: CAWSANEQFF. Written as DNA, the CDR3 is TGTGCCTGGAGTGCCAATGAGCAGTTCTTC.

CDR3 sequence: CASSEVGLGQHNQPQHF. The CDR3 coding sequence is TGTGCCAGCAGTGAAGTTGGATTAGGACAGCATAATCAGCCCCAGCATTTT. This chain joins TRBV6-1 and TRBJ1-5, with TRBD1 as a possible D gene (6 bases). The CDR3 runs 17 residues. V lost 1 base and J lost 4, with 17 bases in between. The germline CDR1 and CDR2 sequences are MNHNS and SASEGT.

V is TRBV9 and J is TRBJ2-5; no firm D call. The CDR3 is 13 amino acids. V lost 0 bases and J 5 bases, leaving 8 bases between the germline ends. Germline-derived CDR1 and CDR2 are SGDLS and YYNGEE. The CDR3 region is CASSVVSFETQYF. The CDR3 DNA is TGTGCCAGCAGCGTAGTGTCGTTTGAGACCCAGTACTTC.

The rearrangement links TRBV27 to TRBJ2-3, with unresolved D. CDR3 length equals 12 residues. Trimming pared 8 bases from V and 2 bases from J, leaving 8 bases between. Germline CDR1 is MNHEY and CDR2 is SMNVEV (reference sequence). CDR3 nucleotide sequence: TGTGCCAGCTCTACTCTCACAGATACGCAGTATTTT. This translates into CASSTLTDTQYF.

The chain combines TRBV30 with TRBJ2-7; TRBD1 matches 11 bases. The CDR3 is made up of 12 amino acids. The junction had 0 bases not matched to a gene; V was cut back by 5 bases and J by 3 bases. Germline V gene lookup returns CDR1 GTSNPN and CDR2 SVGIG (reference sequence). DNA for the CDR3: TGTGCCTGGGGGACAGGGGGCTACGAGCAGTACTTC. Amino acids: CAWGTGGYEQYF.

CDR3 coding DNA: TGTGCCAGCAGCCCAGAGACGGATAGTGACCTGACTTTC. It codes for CASSPETDSDLTF. The chain couples TRBV9 to TRBJ2-6; D not certain. V was trimmed by 4 bases and J by 15 bases, leaving 17 bases between them. CDR3 length equals 13 residues. CDR1 is SGDLS and CDR2 is YYNGEE in the germline V gene.

V usage is TRBV29-1 and J usage is TRBJ2-5; 11 positions match TRBD2. Germline values: CDR1 SQVTM, CDR2 ANQGSEA. The CDR3 has 13 residues. With 3 bases clipped from V and 7 bases from J, the junction kept 4 bases outside the gene matches. The CDR3 sequence: CSVEGLAGGTQYF. For the CDR3, the DNA is TGCAGCGTTGAGGGGCTAGCGGGGGGGACCCAGTACTTC.

For the CDR3, the DNA is TGTGCCAGCAGTGGAACCCTTTACGAGCAGTACTTC. This translates into CASSGTLYEQYF. The chain combines TRBV25-1 with TRBJ2-7; D not certain. Germline loops: CDR1 MGHDK, CDR2 SYGVNS. V was trimmed by 4 bases and J by 4 bases, leaving 8 bases between them. The CDR3 has 12 residues.

This clone was observed a few times. The chain is built from TRBV29-1 and TRBJ2-7, with D tentatively TRBD1 (5 bases). Trimming shortened V by 6 bases and J by 1 base, and 16 bases separated the two germline ends. Per the germline V gene, CDR1 is SQVTM and CDR2 is ANQGSEA. CDR3 length: 14 residues. CDR3 region: CSVAGQGQSYEQYF. DNA for the CDR3: TGCAGCGTCGCCGGGCAGGGTCAATCCTACGAGCAGTACTTC.

This CDR3 reads CSAGTTDGYEQYF. In nucleotides, the CDR3 is TGCAGCGCTGGGACTACCGATGGGTACGAGCAGTACTTC. The chain combines TRBV29-1 with TRBJ2-7; 7 nucleotides align to TRBD2. CDR3 length: 13 residues. Trimming at V came to 7 bases and at J to 4 bases, leaving 10 bases not matched to a gene. Looked up from germline, CDR1 is SQVTM and CDR2 is ANQGSEA.

The chain uses TRBV25-1 and TRBJ2-3; 7 positions agree with TRBD1. There are 14 residues in the CDR3. Trimming removed 1 base from V and 6 bases from J; junction bases left unmatched: 4. Germline values: CDR1 MGHDK, CDR2 SYGVNS. For the CDR3, the DNA is TGTGCCAGCAGTGAATCAGGCAGGGGGGATACGCAGTATTTT. Residues: CASSESGRGDTQYF.

This clone was detected only a few times. The chain joins TRBV9 to TRBJ1-2; unclear D gene. The CDR3 contains 13 residues. The germline gives CDR1 SGDLS, CDR2 YYNGEE. V lost 4 bases to trimming and J lost 2 bases, with 9 bases between them. The CDR3 DNA is TGTGCCAGCAGCCAGGAAGTAAACTATGGCTACACCTTC. Translated: CASSQEVNYGYTF. The whole variable domain, remainder taken from reference TRBV9 and TRBJ1-2, is DSGVTQTPKHLITATGQRVTLRCSPRSGDLSVYWYQQSLDQGLQFLIQYYNGEERAKGNILERFSAQQFPDLHSELNLSSLELGDSALYFCASSQEVNYGYTFGSGTRLTVV.

This clone has a handful of counts. The V and J genes are TRBV29-1 and TRBJ1-1, with TRBD1 as a possible D gene (6 bases). This CDR3 region has 14 residues. Trimming pared 7 bases from V and 1 base from J, leaving 16 bases between. Germline CDR1 and CDR2: SQVTM and ANQGSEA. CDR3 region: CSAAGGHPNTEAFF. For the CDR3, the DNA is TGCAGCGCTGCCGGGGGGCATCCGAACACTGAAGCTTTCTTT.

V usage is TRBV29-1 and J usage is TRBJ2-3, with D perhaps TRBD1 or TRBD2 (5 bases each). This CDR3 is 13 amino acids long. CDR1 and CDR2 from the germline V gene are SQVTM and ANQGSEA. The V and J ends lost 3 bases and 5 bases respectively, with 12 bases between them. The CDR3 nucleotides are TGCAGCGTTGATGGGGGTTTCGGAGATACGCAGTATTTT. Residues: CSVDGGFGDTQYF.

The J gene is TRBJ2-2, the V gene TRBV11-2, with D possibly matching TRBD2 (5 bases). Trimming shortened V by 5 bases and J by 6 bases, and 16 bases separated the two germline ends. There are 15 residues in the CDR3. Germline V CDR1 and CDR2: SGHAT, FQNNGV. In DNA form, the CDR3 reads TGTGCCAGCAGCCGAACCGCCGGGGTGCCCGGGGAGCTGTTTTTT. Translation: CASSRTAGVPGELFF.

The chain joins TRBV10-3 to TRBJ2-7; D possibly corresponds to TRBD1 (8 bases). V was trimmed by 2 bases and J by 7 bases, leaving 15 bases between them. The V gene's germline CDR1 is ENHRY and CDR2 SYGVKD. CDR3 length: 14 amino acids. The CDR3 spells CAISESGTGREQYF. The DNA for the CDR3 is TGTGCCATCAGTGAGAGCGGGACAGGTAGAGAGCAGTACTTC.

The rearrangement uses TRBV4-1 and TRBJ2-5; possibly TRBD1 for D (5 bases). Germline V CDR1 and CDR2: MGHRA, YSYEKL. This CDR3 is built from 16 residues. V was pared by 0 bases and J by 1 base, with 12 bases between. CDR3 sequence (DNA): TGCGCCAGCAGCCAAGATCCAGGGTCCACCCAAGAGACCCAGTACTTC. Protein product: CASSQDPGSTQETQYF.

This clone was seen only a few times. The chain combines TRBV29-1 with TRBJ2-1; D unresolved. Trimming took 6 bases from V and 7 from J, leaving 16 bases between them. Germline CDR1 reads SQVTM; CDR2 reads ANQGSEA. This CDR3 comprises 13 residues. This CDR3 reads CSVYPFGENEQFF. For the CDR3, the DNA is TGCAGCGTCTATCCGTTTGGGGAAAATGAGCAGTTCTTC.

Many counts were recorded for this clone. The rearrangement uses TRBV7-9 and TRBJ1-5; 9 nucleotides match TRBD1. The junction had 9 bases not matched to a gene; V was cut back by 3 bases and J by 15 bases. Germline V gene data show CDR1 as SEHNR and CDR2 as FQNEAQ (reference sequence). CDR3 length: 13 amino acids. DNA of the CDR3: TGTGCCAGCAGCTTCCGGCAGGGGACAGGGATGCATTTT. Protein: CASSFRQGTGMHF. The full variable domain, in which reference TRBV7-9 and TRBJ1-5 provide the parts outside the CDR3, is DTGVSQNPRHKITKRGQNVTFRCDPISEHNRLYWYRQTLGQGPEFLTYFQNEAQLEKSRLLSDRFSAERPKGSFSTLEIQRTEQGDSAMYLCASSFRQGTGMHFGDGTRLSIL.